Listed below are T cell receptor beta chains from one sample, sequenced in a study of T cell changes during pregnancy in multiple sclerosis. Profiling relied on immunoSEQ multiplex PCR, and the TCRdb table lists in-frame clones only, not all of them. This table holds about 83,000 clones, 90% to 95% found once. The sequences come from peripheral blood, collected in the second trimester of pregnancy. These receptors came from a female donor with multiple sclerosis, enrolled in a pregnancy study. CDR3s include the opening cysteine and the closing phenylalanine or tryptophan. Fields, in order: V gene, CDR3 length, D gene, J gene, clone size, CDR3 DNA, CDR3 protein. The D gene is left open where the match is weak. Clone size, where shown, is once, few, many, or a class for clones that have expanded.

TRBV13	13	-	TRBJ2-7	-	TGTGCCAGCAGCTTAGGTAGGCGGGACGAGCAGTACTTC	CASSLGRRDEQYF
TRBV25-1	17	-	TRBJ2-6	once	TGTGCCAGCAGGGACGCCGGGACAACCTCTGGGGCCAACGTCCTGACTTTC	CASRDAGTTSGANVLTF
TRBV5-4	15	TRBD2	TRBJ2-1	-	TGTGCCAGCAGCATGGGACTAGCGGAGTACAATGAGCAGTTCTTC	CASSMGLAEYNEQFF
TRBV7-4	15	-	TRBJ2-3	-	TGTGCCAGCAGCTTATGCGGGCAGTTCACAGATACGCAGTATTTT	CASSLCGQFTDTQYF
TRBV30	12	TRBD1	TRBJ1-2	-	TGTGCCTGGAGTGGGACAGGGGGCGGCTACACCTTC	CAWSGTGGGYTF
TRBV6-1	15	TRBD1	TRBJ2-2	-	TGTGCCAGCAGTCAACCGGGACAGGGGCCCGGGGAGCTGTTTTTT	CASSQPGQGPGELFF
TRBV9	15	-	TRBJ2-7	once	TGTGCCAGCAGCGTAAGTGGGCAGGTAACCTACGAGCAGTACTTC	CASSVSGQVTYEQYF
TRBV18	14	-	TRBJ1-2	-	TGTGCCAGCTCACCCCCGGGCAGGGATTATGGCTACACCTTC	CASSPPGRDYGYTF
TRBV4-2	14	-	TRBJ2-7	-	TGTGCCAGCAGCCAAGACTCTGAGTTGAACGAGCAGTACTTC	CASSQDSELNEQYF
TRBV4-3	16	-	TRBJ2-7	-	TGCGCCAGCAGCCATGCCCTCAAGGCGGCCTCCTACGAGCAGTACTTC	CASSHALKAASYEQYF
TRBV6-1	14	TRBD1	TRBJ1-5	-	TGTGCCAGCGAAGGGACAGTAAGCAATCAGCCCCAGCATTTT	CASEGTVSNQPQHF
TRBV27	13	-	TRBJ1-2	-	-	CASSFLAGGWVSF
TRBV4-1	15	-	TRBJ1-1	-	TGCGCCAGCAGCCAGGAGACAGCGTGGAACACTGAAGCTTTCTTT	CASSQETAWNTEAFF
TRBV7-9	11	-	TRBJ2-5	-	TGTGCCAGCAGCTTCGGGACAAAGGGACACTTC	CASSFGTKGHF
TRBV28	14	-	TRBJ1-5	-	TGTGCCAGCAGCAAGGGGCAGGGCAGTCAGCCCCAGCATTTT	CASSKGQGSQPQHF
TRBV7-9	13	-	TRBJ1-1	-	TGTGCCAGCAGCCTGGTCCAGGGCACTGAAGCTTTCTTT	CASSLVQGTEAFF
TRBV4-1	19	TRBD1	TRBJ1-1	-	TGCGCCAGCAGCCAAGGGCCTTTTCCAAAGGGGGCGAAGAACACTGAAGCTTTCTTT	CASSQGPFPKGAKNTEAFF
TRBV5-1	15	TRBD1	TRBJ2-1	-	TGCGCCAGCAGCCTCCTCCCCAGGGGGTACAATGAGCAGTTCTTC	CASSLLPRGYNEQFF
TRBV28	16	TRBD1	TRBJ2-7	-	TGTGCCAGCAGGTCTCCTATCGGACAGGGGGCGCGAGAGCAGTACTTC	CASRSPIGQGAREQYF
TRBV7-2	12	-	TRBJ2-7	-	TGTGCCAACCGGGGGAGTGGCGACGAGCAGTACTTC	CANRGSGDEQYF
TRBV4-2	16	-	TRBJ2-1	-	TGTGCCAGCAGCCAAGCCTTGACGGGAGTTGTCAATGAGCAGTTCTTC	CASSQALTGVVNEQFF
TRBV28	14	TRBD1	TRBJ1-2	-	TGTGCCAGCAGGAGACAGGGGGCCAACTATGGCTACACCTTC	CASRRQGANYGYTF
TRBV7-3	12	TRBD1	TRBJ2-1	-	TGTGCCAGCAGCCTACAGGGGGCGGGAAAGTTCTTC	CASSLQGAGKFF
TRBV29-1	10	-	TRBJ2-1	-	TGCAGCGTCAAAAACAATGAGCAGTTCTTC	CSVKNNEQFF
TRBV4-1	18	TRBD2	TRBJ2-5	-	TGCGCCAGCAGCCAAGGACGCGGACTAGCGGGAGTTCGGGAGACCCAGTACTTC	CASSQGRGLAGVRETQYF
TRBV29-1	12	-	TRBJ1-2	-	TGCAGCGTTCCCATGGGGGGGCATGGCTACACCTTC	CSVPMGGHGYTF
TRBV28	16	TRBD1	TRBJ2-5	-	TGTGCCAGCAGTTTCTCGGACAGGGGCCTTGAGGAGACCCAGTACTTC	CASSFSDRGLEETQYF
TRBV27	13	-	TRBJ1-5	-	TGTGCCAGCAGTTTATATCAAAATCAGCCCCAGCATTTT	CASSLYQNQPQHF
TRBV5-1	15	-	TRBJ2-7	-	TGCGCCAGCAGCTCGGACGAACTAGCCCCCTCCGAGCAGTACTTC	CASSSDELAPSEQYF
TRBV13	15	TRBD2	TRBJ2-1	-	TGTGCCAGCAGCTTAGTGGGGACTAGCGGAAATGAGCAGTTCTTC	CASSLVGTSGNEQFF
TRBV6-5	15	TRBD1	TRBJ1-2	-	TGTGCCAGCAGTTTCGGACAGGGACTTATCTATGGCTACACCTTC	CASSFGQGLIYGYTF
TRBV9	16	TRBD1	TRBJ2-5	-	TGTGCCAGCAGCGTAGACGGCAGGGGGCTTCGAGAGACCCAGTACTTC	CASSVDGRGLRETQYF
TRBV28	16	TRBD1	TRBJ2-7	-	TGTGCCAGCAGTTTCTCCTTTGACAGGGGCTCCTACGAGCAGTACTTC	CASSFSFDRGSYEQYF
TRBV6-7	14	TRBD1	TRBJ1-1	-	TGTGCCAGCAGTGACAGGGGCGTGAACACTGAAGCTTTCTTT	CASSDRGVNTEAFF
TRBV13	17	TRBD1	TRBJ2-2	-	TGTGCCAGCAGCGACTCTGACCGGGACAGGTTCTCCGGGGAGCTGTTTTTT	CASSDSDRDRFSGELFF
TRBV25-1	16	-	TRBJ2-4	once	TGTGCCAGCAGCATTGCCCCTGCGGGAGCCAAAAACATTCAGTACTTC	CASSIAPAGAKNIQYF
TRBV28	15	-	TRBJ2-7	-	TGTGCCAGCAGTTTTTTGGGGGGAGAGGGACGCGAGCAGTACTTC	CASSFLGGEGREQYF
TRBV5-8	14	-	TRBJ1-5	-	TGTGCCAGCAGCCTATGGACAGAGCTTCAGCCCCAGCATTTT	CASSLWTELQPQHF
TRBV4-1	17	-	TRBJ2-3	-	TGCGCCAGCAGCCAAGAGTTACTAGCCCTCAGCACAGATACGCAGTATTTT	CASSQELLALSTDTQYF